This T cell receptor (beta chain) was obtained from a study of beta chain features in type 1 diabetes. Sequenced material consisted of expressed TCRB transcripts (all of the isolated RNA was reverse transcribed). The table came from immunoSEQ multiplex PCR; TCRdb's copy has only in-frame clones and leaves some out. The sample yields about 360,000 clones, around an eighth seen once. The sequencing input was naive CD4+ T cells from blood. The sequence derives from a man aged 18-30 years in good health.

CDR3 sequence reads: CASSWVAGDYEQYF. Written as DNA, the CDR3 is TGTGCCAGCAGCTGGGTAGCGGGGGACTACGAGCAGTACTTC. The chain combines TRBV7-2 with TRBJ2-7; TRBD2 agrees at 9 bases. The CDR3 runs to 14 residues. V was pared by 4 bases and J by 3 bases, with 4 bases of the junction left unmatched. CDR1 SGHTA and CDR2 FQGNSA come from the germline V gene. The full variable domain, its missing parts supplied by reference TRBV7-2 and TRBJ2-7, is GAGVSQSPSNKVTEKGKDVELRCDPISGHTALYWYRQSLGQGLEFLIYFQGNSAPDKSGLPSDRFSAERTGGSVSTLTIQRTQQEDSAVYLCASSWVAGDYEQYFGPGTRLTVT.